The clone carrying this TCR beta chain was picked up a small number of times. TCRdb re-called the 5' RACE reads with MiXCR, one entry per CDR3 protein. The top ten hold roughly 14% of the sample, which has 380,000 or so distinct CDR3 sequences, roughly 22% seen once. This specimen comes from a study of CD8 T cells in ankylosing spondylitis. V was clipped by 4 bases and J by 0 bases, with 12 bases between them. Germline CDR1 MGHRA, CDR2 YSYEKL. The CDR3 is 15 residues long. The chain recombines TRBV4-1 with TRBJ1-2; D remains ambiguous. Sample: blood, either unsorted or a sorted T cell fraction (not recorded which). The origin of this receptor is a male donor with ankylosing spondylitis or in good health (not recorded which). Written as DNA, the CDR3 is TGCGCCAGCAGCCCCCCCGCGGCCTCTAACTATGGCTACACCTTC. Translation gives CASSPPAASNYGYTF.